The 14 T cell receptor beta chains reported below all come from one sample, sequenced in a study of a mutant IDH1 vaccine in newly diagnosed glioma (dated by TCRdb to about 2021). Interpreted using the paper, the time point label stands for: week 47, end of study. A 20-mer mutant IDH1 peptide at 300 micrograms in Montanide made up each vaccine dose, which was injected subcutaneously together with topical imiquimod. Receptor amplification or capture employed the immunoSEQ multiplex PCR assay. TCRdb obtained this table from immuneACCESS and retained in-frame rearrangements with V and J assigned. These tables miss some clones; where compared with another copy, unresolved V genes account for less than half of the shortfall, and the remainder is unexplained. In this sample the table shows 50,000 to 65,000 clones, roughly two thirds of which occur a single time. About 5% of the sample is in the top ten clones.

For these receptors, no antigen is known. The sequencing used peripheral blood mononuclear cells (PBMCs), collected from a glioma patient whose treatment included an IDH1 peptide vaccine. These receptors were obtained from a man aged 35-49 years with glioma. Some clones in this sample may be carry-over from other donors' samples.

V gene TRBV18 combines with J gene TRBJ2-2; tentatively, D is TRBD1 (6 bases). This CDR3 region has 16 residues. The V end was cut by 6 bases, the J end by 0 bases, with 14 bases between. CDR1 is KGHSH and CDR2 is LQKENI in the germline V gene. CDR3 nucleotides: TGTGCCAGCTCTCTTGACAGGTTCGCGAACACCGGGGAGCTGTTTTTT. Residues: CASSLDRFANTGELFF.

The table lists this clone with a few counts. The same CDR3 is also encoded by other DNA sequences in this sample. This chain's CDR3 is CASSPRTVNTGELFF. Written as DNA, the CDR3 is TGTGCCAGCTCACCGAGGACGGTGAACACCGGGGAGCTGTTTTTT. The rearrangement uses TRBV18 and TRBJ2-2, with no clear D. The CDR3 length is 15 residues. Germline assignment: CDR1 KGHSH and CDR2 LQKENI. V was pared by 3 bases and J by 1 base, with 9 bases between. Supplemented by reference TRBV18 and TRBJ2-2, the full variable domain reads NAGVMQNPRHLVRRRGQEARLRCSPMKGHSHVYWYRQLPEEGLKFMVYLQKENIIDESGMPKERFSAEFPKEGPSILRIQQVVRGDSAAYFCASSPRTVNTGELFFGEGSRLTVL.

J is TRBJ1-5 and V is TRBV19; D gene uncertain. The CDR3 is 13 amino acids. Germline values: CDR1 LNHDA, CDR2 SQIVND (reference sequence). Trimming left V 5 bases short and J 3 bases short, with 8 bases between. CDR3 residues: CASSSRINQPQHF. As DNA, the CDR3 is TGTGCCAGTAGTTCGCGGATCAATCAGCCCCAGCATTTT.

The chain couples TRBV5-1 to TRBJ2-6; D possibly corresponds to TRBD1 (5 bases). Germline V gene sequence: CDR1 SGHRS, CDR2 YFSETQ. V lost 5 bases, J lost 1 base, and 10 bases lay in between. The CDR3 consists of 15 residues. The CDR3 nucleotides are TGCGCCAGCAGTTTTCCAGGGTCTGGGGCCAACGTCCTGACTTTC. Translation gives CASSFPGSGANVLTF.

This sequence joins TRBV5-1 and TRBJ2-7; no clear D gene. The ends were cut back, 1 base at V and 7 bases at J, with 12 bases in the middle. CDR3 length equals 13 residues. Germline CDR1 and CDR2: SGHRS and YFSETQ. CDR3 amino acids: CASSLFSGVEQYF. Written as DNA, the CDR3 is TGCGCCAGCAGCTTGTTCTCAGGCGTTGAGCAGTACTTC. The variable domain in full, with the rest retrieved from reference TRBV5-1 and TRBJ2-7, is KAGVTQTPRYLIKTRGQQVTLSCSPISGHRSVSWYQQTPGQGLQFLFEYFSETQRNKGNFPGRFSGRQFSNSRSEMNVSTLELGDSALYLCASSLFSGVEQYFGPGTRLTVT.

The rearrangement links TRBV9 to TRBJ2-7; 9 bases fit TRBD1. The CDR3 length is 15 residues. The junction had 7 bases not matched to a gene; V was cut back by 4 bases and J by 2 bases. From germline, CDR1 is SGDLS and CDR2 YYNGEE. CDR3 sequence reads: CASSPRTGETYEQYF. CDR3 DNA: TGTGCCAGCAGCCCCCGGACAGGGGAAACCTACGAGCAGTACTTC. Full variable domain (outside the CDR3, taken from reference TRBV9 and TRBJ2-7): DSGVTQTPKHLITATGQRVTLRCSPRSGDLSVYWYQQSLDQGLQFLIQYYNGEERAKGNILERFSAQQFPDLHSELNLSSLELGDSALYFCASSPRTGETYEQYFGPGTRLTVT.

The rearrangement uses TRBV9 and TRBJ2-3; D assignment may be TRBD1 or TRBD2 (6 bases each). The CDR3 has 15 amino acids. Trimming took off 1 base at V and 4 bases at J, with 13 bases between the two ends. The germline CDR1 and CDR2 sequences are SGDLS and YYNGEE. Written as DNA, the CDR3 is TGTGCCAGCAGCGTAACGGGGGCGCGTGCAGATACGCAGTATTTT. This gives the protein CASSVTGARADTQYF.

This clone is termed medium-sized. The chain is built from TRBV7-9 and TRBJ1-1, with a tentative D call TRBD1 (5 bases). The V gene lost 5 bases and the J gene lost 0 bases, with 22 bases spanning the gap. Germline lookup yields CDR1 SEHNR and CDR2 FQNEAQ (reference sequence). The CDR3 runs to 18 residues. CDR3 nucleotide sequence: TGTGCCAGCAGCCACAGTCGGACCCAGGGCGGCATGAACACTGAAGCTTTCTTT. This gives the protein CASSHSRTQGGMNTEAFF.

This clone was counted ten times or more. DNA of the CDR3: TGTGCCAGCAGCGCGGGGACATCTGGAAACACCATATATTTT. This translates into CASSAGTSGNTIYF. The J gene is TRBJ1-3, the V gene TRBV9; possibly TRBD1 for D (6 bases). In germline, CDR1 is SGDLS, CDR2 YYNGEE. This CDR3 has 14 amino acids. Trimming stripped 3 bases from V and 1 base from J, with 8 bases between.

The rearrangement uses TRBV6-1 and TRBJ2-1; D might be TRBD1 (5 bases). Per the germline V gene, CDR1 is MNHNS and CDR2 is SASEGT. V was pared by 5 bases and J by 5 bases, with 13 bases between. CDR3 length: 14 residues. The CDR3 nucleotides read TGTGCCAGCAGTTCCAGGGTATCGAACAATGAGCAGTTCTTC. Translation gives CASSSRVSNNEQFF.

The CDR3 sequence: CASSQPSSGAYEQYF. CDR3 sequence (DNA): TGCGCCAGCAGCCAGCCCTCTAGCGGGGCCTACGAGCAGTACTTC. The V gene is TRBV4-1, the J gene TRBJ2-7; 9 bases are shared with TRBD2. V lost 3 bases to trimming and J lost 2 bases; unmatched junction nucleotides: 5. Germline V lookup: CDR1 MGHRA, CDR2 YSYEKL. This CDR3 is 15 amino acids long.

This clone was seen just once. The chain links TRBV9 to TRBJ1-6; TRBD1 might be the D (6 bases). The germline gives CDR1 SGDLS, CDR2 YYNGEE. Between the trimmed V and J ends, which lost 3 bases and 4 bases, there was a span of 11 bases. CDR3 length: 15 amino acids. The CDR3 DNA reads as TGTGCCAGCAGCGCACAAGGGGGATATAATTCACCCCTCCACTTT. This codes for CASSAQGGYNSPLHF.

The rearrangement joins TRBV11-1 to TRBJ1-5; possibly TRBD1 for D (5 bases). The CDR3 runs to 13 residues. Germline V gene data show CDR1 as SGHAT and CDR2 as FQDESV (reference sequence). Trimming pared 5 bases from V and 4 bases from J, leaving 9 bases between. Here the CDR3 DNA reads TGTGCCAGCAGCCCGGGACTGAATCAGCCCCAGCATTTT. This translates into CASSPGLNQPQHF.

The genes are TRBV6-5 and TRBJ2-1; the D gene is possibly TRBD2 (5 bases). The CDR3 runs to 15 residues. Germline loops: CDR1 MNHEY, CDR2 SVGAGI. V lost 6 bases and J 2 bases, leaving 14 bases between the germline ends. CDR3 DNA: TGTGCCAGCAGGGATGTAACCGGGGCCTACAATGAGCAGTTCTTC. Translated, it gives CASRDVTGAYNEQFF.